Following are 25 T cell receptor beta chains from one sample sequenced in a study of cytomegalovirus exposure and HLA in healthy donors. The PCR contained 60 Vbeta and 13 Jbeta primers. Sequencing used immunoSEQ multiplex PCR; TCRdb keeps in-frame clones, though not all of them. The table includes about 160,000 clones, roughly 88% detected once. Source material: PBMCs. All receptors come from a woman between 18 and 30 years old in good health and CMV-seronegative.

The rearrangement links TRBV29-1 to TRBJ2-5; 10 bases line up with TRBD1. CDR1 and CDR2 from the germline V gene are SQVTM and ANQGSEA. V shed 3 bases, J shed 4 bases, and the junction held 8 bases outside the gene matches. The CDR3 has 15 residues. The CDR3 loop is CSVESPGQGPETQYF. In nucleotides, the CDR3 is TGCAGCGTTGAGTCTCCGGGACAGGGGCCAGAGACCCAGTACTTC.

The chain combines TRBV5-5 with TRBJ2-1, with TRBD1 matching over 7 bases. This CDR3 is 15 amino acids long. V shed 2 bases, J shed 2 bases, and the junction held 4 bases outside the gene matches. The germline V gene has CDR1 SGHKS and CDR2 YYEKEE (reference sequence). The CDR3: CASSFRGQTYNEQFF. Written as DNA, the CDR3 is TGTGCCAGCAGCTTCCGGGGACAGACCTACAATGAGCAGTTCTTC.

The chain employs TRBV19 and TRBJ1-1; the match to TRBD1 covers 7 bases. The CDR3 sequence is 17 residues long. Germline lookup yields CDR1 LNHDA and CDR2 SQIVND (reference sequence). Trimming cost V 3 bases and J 6 bases; bases outside gene matches: 16. Here the CDR3 DNA reads TGTGCCAGTAGTATCCCTAAATTGACAGGGAAGCTGCCTGAAGCTTTCTTT. Protein product: CASSIPKLTGKLPEAFF. The entire variable domain, with the rest obtained from reference TRBV19 and TRBJ1-1, is as follows: DGGITQSPKYLFRKEGQNVTLSCEQNLNHDAMYWYRQDPGQGLRLIYYSQIVNDFQKGDIAEGYSVSREKKESFPLTVTSAQKNPTAFYLCASSIPKLTGKLPEAFFGQGTRLTVV.

V usage is TRBV13 and J usage is TRBJ2-5, with 9 bases aligning to TRBD2. CDR1 is PRHDT and CDR2 is FYEKMQ in the germline V gene (reference sequence). CDR3 length: 17 residues. The junction had 16 bases not matched to a gene; V was cut back by 4 bases and J by 7 bases. The CDR3 protein is CASSWRGGASTSGTQYF. CDR3 coding DNA: TGTGCCAGCAGCTGGCGCGGGGGGGCCTCGACCAGCGGGACCCAGTACTTC.

This clone was detected a few times. V gene TRBV11-1 combines with J gene TRBJ2-7; 7 nucleotides match TRBD2. The CDR3 is made up of 16 amino acids. V gave up 5 bases and J gave up 0 bases; unmatched junction bases: 10. From germline, CDR1 is SGHAT and CDR2 FQDESV (reference sequence). The CDR3 loop is CASSQRRIAGSYEQYF. CDR3 DNA sequence: TGTGCCAGCAGCCAGCGCAGGATAGCGGGCTCCTACGAGCAGTACTTC.

The J gene is TRBJ2-5, the V gene TRBV10-3, with D unresolved. V lost 6 bases and J lost 0, with 5 bases in between. The CDR3 has 12 amino acids. The germline V gene encodes CDR1 ENHRY and CDR2 SYGVKD. The CDR3 loop is CAIRSDQETQYF. The CDR3 region has the DNA TGTGCCATCAGGTCAGACCAAGAGACCCAGTACTTC.

The genes are TRBV5-1 and TRBJ2-3; 9 nucleotides line up with TRBD2. Losses at the gene ends were 2 bases for V and 3 bases for J; bases not matched to a gene: 7. Germline assignment: CDR1 SGHRS and CDR2 YFSETQ. CDR3 length equals 16 residues. This chain's CDR3 is CASSFNAGGKTDTQYF. Written as DNA, the CDR3 is TGCGCCAGCAGCTTTAATGCGGGGGGGAAAACAGATACGCAGTATTTT.

Regarding this clone: An end of the junction differs from the germline gene, which may be a read error. This chain uses TRBV7-7 with TRBJ2-1; 9 bases fit TRBD2. Germline CDR1 reads SSHAT; CDR2 reads FNYEAQ (reference sequence). The CDR3 loop spans 18 amino acids. The CDR3 DNA reads as TGTGCTAGCAGCCGGGGGGGGGTGCTAGCGGGGTCGAACAATGAGCAGTTCTTC. It encodes CASSRGGVLAGSNNEQFF.

The chain combines TRBV18 with TRBJ1-6; 7 bases align to TRBD1. The germline V gene encodes CDR1 KGHSH and CDR2 LQKENI. The trim removed 0 bases at V and 8 bases at J, leaving 4 bases unmatched. The CDR3 consists of 15 residues. The CDR3 is CASSPPGQGDSPLHF. CDR3 DNA sequence: TGTGCCAGCTCACCACCGGGTCAGGGGGATTCACCCCTCCACTTT.

This chain connects TRBV7-2 to TRBJ1-5; 7 nucleotides match TRBD1. The CDR3 length is 16 residues. J gave up 4 bases and V 5 bases, and 11 bases lay outside the gene matches. In germline, CDR1 is SGHTA, CDR2 FQGNSA. The CDR3 reads CASSLLGQQENQPQHF. The CDR3 nucleotides are TGTGCCAGCAGCCTCTTGGGACAGCAAGAAAATCAGCCCCAGCATTTT.

V gene TRBV7-9 combines with J gene TRBJ2-7; 7 bases are shared with TRBD1. The CDR3 runs 13 residues. Germline assignment: CDR1 SEHNR and CDR2 FQNEAQ (reference sequence). With 5 bases clipped from V and 4 bases from J, the junction kept 5 bases outside the gene matches. CDR3 coding DNA: TGTGCCAGCAGCCGCCAGGGGGTATACGAGCAGTACTTC. Protein product: CASSRQGVYEQYF.

Written as DNA, the CDR3 is TGTGCCAGCAGCGCTGACTGGAGCTCCTACGAGCAGTACTTC. This encodes CASSADWSSYEQYF. V gene TRBV5-4 combines with J gene TRBJ2-7; D not resolved. Germline CDR1 reads SGHNT; CDR2 reads YYREEE (reference sequence). V lost 4 bases and J lost 0, with 11 bases in between. This CDR3 region has 14 residues.

This clone was recorded once. The chain joins TRBV18 to TRBJ1-3, with D maybe TRBD1 (5 bases). Trimming removed 3 bases from V and 0 bases from J, with 21 bases in between. This CDR3 region has 19 residues. CDR1 and CDR2 from the germline V gene are KGHSH and LQKENI. The DNA of the CDR3 is TGTGCCAGCTCACCCCTTAGACTGACAGACCGAGACTCTGGAAACACCATATATTTT. Protein: CASSPLRLTDRDSGNTIYF.

The chain employs TRBV7-7 and TRBJ2-1; the match to TRBD2 covers 10 bases. CDR1 SSHAT and CDR2 FNYEAQ come from the germline V gene (reference sequence). The CDR3 is 16 amino acids. Trimming removed 5 bases from V and 8 bases from J; junction bases left unmatched: 12. The CDR3 DNA reads TGTGCCAGCAGCCCACAAGCGGGGGGGCTCGGGCATGAGCAGTTCTTC. It yields the protein CASSPQAGGLGHEQFF.

The chain joins TRBV5-1 to TRBJ2-5, with TRBD2 identical over 9 bases. J was trimmed by 2 bases and V by 3 bases; bases with no gene match: 11. CDR3 length equals 17 residues. The germline V gene has CDR1 SGHRS and CDR2 YFSETQ. CDR3 sequence reads: CASSSPRGAGGQETQYF. CDR3 coding DNA: TGCGCCAGCAGCTCTCCTCGGGGTGCGGGGGGGCAAGAGACCCAGTACTTC.

CDR3 region: CASSLGGSGGNTIYF. CDR3 coding DNA: TGCGCCAGCAGCTTGGGAGGCAGTGGTGGAAACACCATATATTTT. The chain uses TRBV5-1 and TRBJ1-3; D uncertain. CDR1 SGHRS and CDR2 YFSETQ come from the germline V gene. Trimming stripped 0 bases from V and 3 bases from J, with 10 bases between. CDR3 length equals 15 residues.

The rearrangement links TRBV4-1 to TRBJ2-7, with 7 positions matching TRBD1. CDR3 length: 13 residues. V lost 5 bases, J lost 4 bases, and 5 bases stayed unmatched. Germline assignment: CDR1 MGHRA and CDR2 YSYEKL. The CDR3 DNA is TGCGCCAGCAGCGCCGGGACAGAGTACGAGCAGTACTTC. Its translation is CASSAGTEYEQYF.

This clone was detected only a few times. The chain employs TRBV4-1 and TRBJ1-5; D unclear. The CDR3 consists of 17 residues. The germline V gene encodes CDR1 MGHRA and CDR2 YSYEKL. Trimming removed 0 bases from V and 5 bases from J, with 17 bases in between. CDR3 sequence: CASSQDGIGVGDQPQHF. The CDR3 DNA reads TGCGCCAGCAGCCAAGATGGAATCGGGGTGGGAGATCAGCCCCAGCATTTT.

The genes are TRBV6-5 and TRBJ1-5; D remains ambiguous. This CDR3 has 15 amino acids. Trimming cost V 5 bases and J 0 bases, with 11 bases left between them. Germline V gene data show CDR1 as MNHEY and CDR2 as SVGAGI. The CDR3 protein is CASSQTGYSNQPQHF. The CDR3 coding sequence is TGTGCCAGCAGTCAGACGGGGTATAGCAATCAGCCCCAGCATTTT.

The V and J genes are TRBV7-2 and TRBJ1-5; D perhaps matches TRBD1 (6 bases). V shed 9 bases and J shed 3 bases, with 15 bases lying between them. This CDR3 region has 14 residues. Per germline, CDR1 SGHTA and CDR2 FQGNSA. The CDR3 nucleotides read TGTGCCAGTAAGGTGGGGGGGCCCAATCAGCCCCAGCATTTT. Its translation: CASKVGGPNQPQHF.

This clone was observed a single time. This sequence joins TRBV2 and TRBJ1-2; 8 positions agree with TRBD1. Germline V lookup: CDR1 SNHLY, CDR2 FYNNEI. The CDR3 is 14 residues long. V lost 5 bases and J lost 8; bases outside the gene matches: 10. The CDR3 protein is CASSNTQGAEGYTF. As DNA, the CDR3 is TGTGCCAGCAGTAATACTCAGGGGGCAGAAGGCTACACCTTC.

This clone was detected only once. The J gene is TRBJ2-7, the V gene TRBV5-5; 9 nucleotides align to TRBD1. V trimming: 0 bases; J trimming: 3 bases; junction bases outside the gene matches: 4. CDR1 and CDR2 (germline): SGHKS, YYEKEE (reference sequence). The CDR3 is 15 amino acids. As DNA, the CDR3 is TGTGCCAGCAGCTTGGCCCCGGGACAGGGCTACGAGCAGTACTTC. It encodes CASSLAPGQGYEQYF.

The chain combines TRBV30 with TRBJ1-5, with 8 positions matching TRBD1. V lost 2 bases, J lost 7 bases, and 7 bases stayed unmatched. The CDR3 is 14 amino acids. From germline, CDR1 is GTSNPN and CDR2 SVGIG (reference sequence). The CDR3 region has the DNA TGTGCCTGGAGTAGGAGATCAGGGGGCCAGCCCCAGCATTTT. This translates into CAWSRRSGGQPQHF.

This sequence joins TRBV19 and TRBJ1-5; D gene ambiguous. This CDR3 spans 15 amino acids. V was pared by 7 bases and J by 0 bases, with 13 bases between. CDR1 is LNHDA, CDR2 SQIVND, per germline (reference sequence). The CDR3 sequence: CASTPSFDSNQPQHF. As DNA, the CDR3 is TGTGCCAGTACCCCCAGTTTTGATAGCAATCAGCCCCAGCATTTT.

This clone was counted between two and nine times. The chain carries TRBV5-1 and TRBJ2-7; maybe TRBD1 (6 bases). Trimming took off 4 bases at V and 2 bases at J, with 13 bases between the two ends. Germline assignment: CDR1 SGHRS and CDR2 YFSETQ. The CDR3 covers 14 residues. The DNA for the CDR3 is TGCGCCAGCAGCCTAGGGACAAGGACCTACGAGCAGTACTTC. It yields the protein CASSLGTRTYEQYF.